This passage covers 8 T cell receptor beta chains from one sample sequenced in a study of regulatory dendritic cells for organ transplantation. Measured with immunoSEQ multiplex PCR; TCRdb has only the in-frame clones, and not every one. The table lists under 40,000 clones, 90% to 95% of them singletons, with about 0.11% in the top ten. The sample consisted of naive CD8+ T cells from blood. Subset defined: CD45RA+ naive T cells. The receptors stem from a human donor in good health.

V usage is TRBV4-3 and J usage is TRBJ1-1; the match to TRBD1 covers 7 bases. V lost 0 bases and J lost 6; bases outside the gene matches: 13. The CDR3 sequence is 17 residues long. Germline V gene data show CDR1 as LGHNA and CDR2 as YSLEER. Here the CDR3 DNA reads TGCGCCAGCAGCCAAGAAATCGTTAAGGGACAGCAGGCTGAAGCTTTCTTT. It encodes CASSQEIVKGQQAEAFF.

This chain links TRBV6-1 with TRBJ2-1, with TRBD2 matching over 8 bases. The germline V gene encodes CDR1 MNHNS and CDR2 SASEGT. This CDR3 comprises 15 residues. V shed 3 bases and J 9 bases; nucleotides not matched to a gene: 10. The CDR3 here is CASSEMVGRASEQFF. The CDR3 region has the DNA TGTGCCAGCAGTGAGATGGTCGGGAGGGCCAGTGAGCAGTTCTTC.

This chain joins TRBV27 and TRBJ2-2; no definite D call. V lost 3 bases, J lost 2 bases, and 4 bases lay in between. The CDR3 loop spans 13 amino acids. Germline CDR1 is MNHEY and CDR2 is SMNVEV (reference sequence). The DNA of the CDR3 is TGTGCCAGCAGTTTCCACAACACCGGGGAGCTGTTTTTT. Translating gives CASSFHNTGELFF.

The V call is TRBV13, the J call TRBJ1-1; 10 bases are a match to TRBD1. The junction had 14 bases not matched to a gene; V was cut back by 5 bases and J by 11 bases. Germline CDR1 and CDR2: PRHDT and FYEKMQ (reference sequence). This CDR3 has 15 amino acids. CDR3 sequence: CASSLSGTGDLKAFF. For the CDR3, the DNA is TGTGCCAGCAGCCTCTCCGGGACAGGGGATCTTAAGGCTTTCTTT.

The chain joins TRBV15 to TRBJ2-3; D gene uncertain. Trimming cost V 1 base and J 3 bases, with 2 bases left between them. Germline-derived CDR1 and CDR2 are LNHNV and YYDKDF (reference sequence). This CDR3 is 12 amino acids long. CDR3 amino acids: CATSRGTDTQYF. CDR3 DNA: TGTGCCACCAGCAGAGGGACAGATACGCAGTATTTT.

This sequence joins TRBV4-3 and TRBJ2-7; TRBD1 matches 8 bases. Per germline, CDR1 LGHNA and CDR2 YSLEER. The CDR3 runs to 15 residues. V trimming: 4 bases; J trimming: 3 bases; junction bases outside the gene matches: 8. The CDR3 DNA sequence: TGCGCCAGCAGCCTATACCGGGACAGGAGCTACGAGCAGTACTTC. Translating gives CASSLYRDRSYEQYF.

The chain carries TRBV15 and TRBJ2-5, with no clear D. This CDR3 has 13 amino acids. CDR1 and CDR2 from the germline V gene are LNHNV and YYDKDF (reference sequence). V lost 0 bases, J lost 5 bases, and 7 bases lay in between. CDR3 amino acids: CATSRELVETQYF. CDR3 nucleotides: TGTGCCACCAGCAGAGAACTGGTGGAGACCCAGTACTTC.

This chain uses TRBV2 with TRBJ1-1; a possible D gene is TRBD1 (5 bases). CDR3 length: 16 amino acids. V was cut by 8 bases and J by 0 bases, with 19 bases left in between. Germline CDR1 SNHLY, CDR2 FYNNEI. The CDR3 nucleotides read TGTGCCAGCTCCGGGACCGTTCGGTCGTTGAACACTGAAGCTTTCTTT. Its protein product is CASSGTVRSLNTEAFF.